The present TCR beta chain was sequenced within a study of blood T cells in healthy people across ages. The authors ran a second PCR of about 6 to 11 cycles using a sample-barcoded 5' primer and a J-beta primer mix. Each CDR3 protein is one row after TCRdb ran MiXCR on the 5' RACE reads. The sample contains about 1,500,000 distinct CDR3 sequences, 28% of which appear only once. Every sample had a minimum of 6 million PBMCs isolated. The amount of total RNA extracted per sample was at least 6 micrograms. The sample comprised blood. The receptor was derived from a woman aged 30 to 39 in good health.

The CDR3 DNA reads as TGTGCCAGCAGCCTGGGCATGGACCCTGGAAACACCATATATTTT. This encodes CASSLGMDPGNTIYF. This chain joins TRBV4-2 and TRBJ1-3; D remains unclear. Trimming stripped 4 bases from V and 2 bases from J, with 12 bases between. The CDR3 consists of 15 residues. Germline loops: CDR1 LGHNA, CDR2 YNFKEQ.